This paragraph covers one T cell receptor (beta chain) sequence. CDR3 size: 13 residues. V was trimmed by 11 bases and J by 2 bases, leaving 16 bases between them. The germline gives CDR1 LNHDA, CDR2 SQIVND (reference sequence). These data come from a study of preoperative IRX-2 immunotherapy in early breast cancer. Assay: immunoSEQ multiplex PCR; the TCRdb copy retains only in-frame clones and omits some. The sample includes about 32,000 clones, around 83% seen only once; the top ten take about 2.7%. Sample treatment: preoperative locoregional IRX-2 cytokine immunotherapy. Preoperative locoregional IRX-2 cytokine immunotherapy was tested in the phase Ib source study.

The gene calls are TRBV19 and TRBJ2-7; D assignment may be TRBD1 or TRBD2 (5 bases each). The sequences come from lymph node tissue, collected from a patient treated with IRX-2 immunotherapy. The receptor's source is a human donor with breast cancer. CDR3 in amino acids: CASGRDVPYEQYF. The CDR3 DNA is TGTGCCTCGGGCAGGGACGTCCCCTACGAGCAGTACTTC.